A single sample gave rise to the 7 T cell receptor beta chains below, sequenced in a study of blood T cell repertoires in COVID-19. Profiled with immunoSEQ multiplex PCR; TCRdb holds only in-frame clones, not every one. The sample records under 250,000 clones, around 79% being singletons. The sample comprised peripheral blood. The receptor source for this set is a woman aged 40 to 50 with COVID-19, enrolled during active disease.

V is TRBV5-4 and J is TRBJ1-2; 7 bases are a match to TRBD1. CDR1 SGHNT and CDR2 YYREEE come from the germline V gene (reference sequence). V gave up 2 bases and J gave up 6 bases; unmatched junction bases: 7. The CDR3 has 14 residues. CDR3 sequence (DNA): TGTGCCAGCAGCTTAATACAGGGGCAGGATGGCTACACCTTC. Protein sequence: CASSLIQGQDGYTF.

The rearrangement joins TRBV4-2 to TRBJ1-5; D is unclear. This CDR3 is 13 amino acids long. In germline, CDR1 is LGHNA, CDR2 YNFKEQ. Trimming stripped 1 base from V and 7 bases from J, with 8 bases between. The CDR3 nucleotides read TGTGCCAGCAGCCAAGGGTGGCCCCAGCCCCAGCATTTT. Protein sequence: CASSQGWPQPQHF.

The chain employs TRBV7-6 and TRBJ2-3; no definite D call. Germline V gene sequence: CDR1 SGHVS, CDR2 FNYEAQ. V lost 1 base, J lost 0 bases, and 8 bases lay in between. The CDR3 contains 15 residues. CDR3 protein: CASSLVLTSTDTQYF. CDR3 nucleotide sequence: TGTGCCAGCAGCTTAGTCCTGACTAGCACAGATACGCAGTATTTT.

The V and J genes are TRBV5-4 and TRBJ1-4, with 7 positions matching TRBD1. Germline V gives CDR1 SGHNT, CDR2 YYREEE (reference sequence). With 2 bases clipped from V and 8 bases from J, the junction kept 6 bases outside the gene matches. This CDR3 is 14 amino acids long. The CDR3 loop is CASSLGGAAEKLFF. The CDR3 bases are TGTGCCAGCAGCTTAGGGGGCGCGGCGGAAAAACTGTTTTTT.

The genes are TRBV6-1 and TRBJ2-5, with TRBD2 as a possible D gene (5 bases). In germline, CDR1 is MNHNS, CDR2 SASEGT. The CDR3 is 15 amino acids. The ends were cut back, 2 bases at V and 2 bases at J, with 12 bases in the middle. The CDR3 loop is CASSESEGSQETQYF. CDR3 in DNA: TGTGCCAGCAGTGAAAGTGAGGGCAGTCAAGAGACCCAGTACTTC.

This clone was picked up one time. The chain is built from TRBV5-1 and TRBJ1-6; D unclear. Per the germline V gene, CDR1 is SGHRS and CDR2 is YFSETQ. V lost 0 bases and J 8 bases, leaving 12 bases between the germline ends. The CDR3 is 15 amino acids. CDR3 in amino acids: CASSLATPADSPLHF. In nucleotides, the CDR3 is TGCGCCAGCAGCTTGGCGACCCCCGCGGATTCACCCCTCCACTTT.

This clone was observed a handful of times. The genes are TRBV7-2 and TRBJ1-5, with unresolved D. CDR3 length: 15 amino acids. V lost 4 bases and J lost 9, with 19 bases in between. In germline, CDR1 is SGHTA, CDR2 FQGNSA. Here the CDR3 reads CASSSGDSEIRPQHF. In DNA form, the CDR3 reads TGTGCCAGCAGCTCCGGAGACTCCGAAATTAGGCCCCAGCATTTT.